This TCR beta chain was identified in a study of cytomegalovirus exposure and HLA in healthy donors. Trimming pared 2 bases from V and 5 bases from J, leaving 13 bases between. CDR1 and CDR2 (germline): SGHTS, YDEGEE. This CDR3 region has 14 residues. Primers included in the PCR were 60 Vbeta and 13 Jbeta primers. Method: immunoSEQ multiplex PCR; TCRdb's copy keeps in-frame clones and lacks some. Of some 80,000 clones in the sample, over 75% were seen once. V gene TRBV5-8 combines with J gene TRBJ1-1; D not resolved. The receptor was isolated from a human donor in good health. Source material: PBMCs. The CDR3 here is CASSFKQYGTEAFF. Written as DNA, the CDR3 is TGTGCCAGCAGCTTCAAACAGTACGGTACTGAAGCTTTCTTT.